Listed below are T cell receptor beta chains from one sample, sequenced in a study of shared clonotypes between healthy human individuals. Using immunoSEQ multiplex PCR, the repertoire was profiled, and TCRdb retains in-frame clones only, with some absent. The sample records 2 million to 2.5 million clones, around 95% being singletons. The sample consisted of naive CD4+ T cells sorted from blood. The source of these receptors is a man aged 18 to 35 in good health. CDR3s include the opening cysteine and the closing phenylalanine or tryptophan. D genes are given only for firm matches. Clone size is shown for a subset of rows, as once, few, many or a class of expanded clone.

J gene	V gene	clone size	D gene	CDR3 DNA	CDR3 protein
TRBJ1-2	TRBV6-1	-	-	TGTGCCAGCAAGGTGGAGGGGTTCTATGGCTACACCTTC	CASKVEGFYGYTF
TRBJ2-7	TRBV7-8	-	-	TGTGCCAGCCTCGGGGACGGCTACGAGCAGTACTTC	CASLGDGYEQYF
TRBJ1-1	TRBV7-2	-	-	TGTGCCAGCAGCTTCTTTCTTACACTGGGTACTGAAGCTTTCTTT	CASSFFLTLGTEAFF
TRBJ2-2	TRBV6-1	-	-	TGTGCCAGCAGTGAAAGGGAAGGGGCACCGAACACCGGGGAGCTGTTTTTT	CASSEREGAPNTGELFF
TRBJ2-2	TRBV7-2	-	TRBD2	TGTGCCAGCAGTCGACGGACTAGCGGGAACACCGGGGAGCTGTTTTTT	CASSRRTSGNTGELFF
TRBJ1-4	TRBV28	-	-	TGTGCCAGCAGTTTCTCGGGTATCGGTGAAAAACTGTTTTTT	CASSFSGIGEKLFF
TRBJ1-5	TRBV5-6	-	-	TGTGCCAGCAGCTTAAGGGCGGGCTACAATCAGCCCCAGCATTTT	CASSLRAGYNQPQHF
TRBJ2-1	TRBV2	-	-	TGTGCCAGCCATATCGGCGTTCTTCTAACCTACAATGAGCAGTTCTTC	CASHIGVLLTYNEQFF
TRBJ2-7	TRBV4-3	-	TRBD2	TGCGCCAGCAGCCAGATAGCGGGAGGGACCTACGAGCAGTACTTC	CASSQIAGGTYEQYF
TRBJ2-7	TRBV21-1	-	-	TGTGCCAGCAGCAAAAGAGACAGGCGGTACGAGCAGTACTTC	CASSKRDRRYEQYF
TRBJ2-2	TRBV5-4	-	TRBD1	TGTGCCAGCAGCTTGGTTGGGACAGGGCACACCGGGGAGCTGTTTTTT	CASSLVGTGHTGELFF
TRBJ2-1	TRBV29-1	-	-	TGCAGCGTTGAGGTGGGACCGAGACCCAATGAGCAGTTCTTC	CSVEVGPRPNEQFF
TRBJ1-1	TRBV4-1	few	-	TGCGCCAGCAGCCAAGACATGGCCGGGACAACCGCTTTCTTT	CASSQDMAGTTAFF